The source of this TCR beta chain is a study of response to subunit inactivated influenza vaccine. This clonotype was seen repeatedly, ten times or more. Antigen: not known. One end of the junction is discordant with germline, which a read error may explain. Germline V gene lookup returns CDR1 SGHRS and CDR2 YFSETQ. This CDR3 spans 14 amino acids. TCRdb ran MiXCR on the RT-PCR reads and lists one entry per CDR3 protein. The sample has about 520,000 distinct CDR3 sequences; roughly 27% are singletons. Findings of the study overall: Each seasonal influenza vaccination recruits few new T cells, the authors suggested.

The sequence derives from a man aged 50-59 years who received an inactivated influenza vaccine. This chain links TRBV5-1 with TRBJ2-6, with unresolved D. Sequencing was performed on CD4+ T cells sorted from PBMCs, taken around 5 days after vaccination. The CDR3 region is CASSLGSGANVLTF. The CDR3 DNA reads as TGTGCCAGCAGCTTGGGCTCTGGGGCCAACGTCCTGACTTTC.